What follows are 21 T cell receptor beta chains derived from one specimen sequenced in a study of shared T cell receptors in the human thymus listed by TCRdb under 2021. The library was generated by the immunoSEQ multiplex PCR assay. TCRdb stores this immuneACCESS table with in-frame sequences only. Part of the clones is absent; in the studies checked, under half of the shortfall reflects unresolved V genes, and no reason is known for the rest. Present in this sample are some 640,000 clones, around 87% of which were seen just once. The ten largest clones add up to roughly 0.0089% of the sample. The sample also formed part of further work on human thymus T cells.

The sample taken for sequencing was thymocytes. Every receptor here comes from a boy in the first two years of life with a congenital heart defect. Donor details come from another sample of the same person, matched by shared clones.

This chain uses TRBV28 with TRBJ2-2; 9 bases are shared with TRBD2. CDR1 is MDHEN, CDR2 SYDVKM, per germline. V was clipped by 3 bases and J by 5 bases; unmatched bases: 4. The CDR3 contains 15 residues. The CDR3 bases are TGTGCCAGCAGTTTTAAAACTAGCGGGACCGGGGAGCTGTTTTTT. It is translated as CASSFKTSGTGELFF.

This chain uses TRBV29-1 with TRBJ2-7, with 8 nucleotides matching TRBD2. Germline CDR1 reads SQVTM; CDR2 reads ANQGSEA. Losses at the gene ends were 6 bases for V and 3 bases for J; bases not matched to a gene: 13. CDR3 length equals 15 residues. The CDR3 DNA follows: TGCAGCGTGAACTATTTTTCCGGGACTAGCTACGAGCAGTACTTC. Protein: CSVNYFSGTSYEQYF.

The chain employs TRBV4-2 and TRBJ2-7, with D perhaps matching TRBD1 (6 bases). The CDR3 length is 16 residues. Per germline, CDR1 LGHNA and CDR2 YNFKEQ. Trimming removed 2 bases from V and 1 base from J, with 15 bases in between. The CDR3 DNA reads as TGTGCCAGCAGCCAACCGTGGCAGGGACAATCCTACGAGCAGTACTTC. It encodes CASSQPWQGQSYEQYF.

This chain links TRBV12-5 with TRBJ1-4; D unclear. The V end was cut by 3 bases, the J end by 5 bases, with 10 bases between. The CDR3 totals 14 residues. The germline gives CDR1 LGHNT, CDR2 FRNRAP. CDR3 sequence (DNA): TGTGCTAGTGGTTTAAACCTATCGAATGAAAAACTGTTTTTT. Translating gives CASGLNLSNEKLFF.

The CDR3 sequence is CASSRDRTLIPYEQYF. The CDR3 bases are TGTGCCAGCAGCCGGGACAGGACTTTAATACCCTACGAGCAGTACTTC. V gene TRBV27 combines with J gene TRBJ2-7; 8 nucleotides agree with TRBD1. The germline CDR1 and CDR2 sequences are MNHEY and SMNVEV (reference sequence). The CDR3 contains 16 residues. Germline trimming cut 6 bases from V and 2 bases from J; bases unmatched to any gene: 12.

This chain joins TRBV4-1 and TRBJ2-5; 10 bases agree with TRBD2. TRBJ2-7 matches the DNA end more closely, so the J call is doubtful. CDR1 is MGHRA and CDR2 is YSYEKL in the germline V gene. The CDR3 runs to 16 residues. In DNA form, the CDR3 reads TGCGCCAGCAGCCAAGAATGGGCTAGCGGGAGCTACGAGCAGTACTTC. It translates to CASSQEWASGSYEQYF.

This chain links TRBV4-1 with TRBJ1-1, with D unresolved. From germline, CDR1 is MGHRA and CDR2 YSYEKL. Trimming cost V 0 bases and J 0 bases, with 8 bases left between them. The CDR3 consists of 15 residues. CDR3 bases: TGCGCCAGCAGCCAAGAGCACAGAGTGAACACTGAAGCTTTCTTT. Its translation is CASSQEHRVNTEAFF.

This sequence joins TRBV9 and TRBJ1-1, with 7 bases identical to TRBD1. CDR1 and CDR2 from the germline V gene are SGDLS and YYNGEE. Germline trimming cut 4 bases from V and 4 bases from J; bases unmatched to any gene: 7. This CDR3 spans 14 amino acids. The CDR3 coding sequence is TGTGCCAGCAGCCCACCGGGACAGATCACTGAAGCTTTCTTT. Its translation is CASSPPGQITEAFF.

A single count supports this clone. The rearrangement joins TRBV4-1 to TRBJ2-6; D gene uncertain. Germline V CDR1 and CDR2: MGHRA, YSYEKL. V shed 2 bases and J shed 0 bases, with 8 bases lying between them. The length of the CDR3 is 16 residues. The CDR3 DNA reads TGCGCCAGCAGCCAAAAGCCGATCTCTGGGGCCAACGTCCTGACTTTC. Its translation: CASSQKPISGANVLTF.

With regard to this clone: Other DNA sequences of this sample code for an identical CDR3. The V gene is TRBV6-5, the J gene TRBJ1-6; D is perhaps TRBD1 (5 bases). The germline V gene has CDR1 MNHEY and CDR2 SVGAGI. The CDR3 runs to 15 residues. The V end was cut by 5 bases, the J end by 7 bases, with 15 bases between. CDR3: CASSTARQKNSPLHF. The CDR3 region has the DNA TGTGCCAGCAGTACCGCGCGACAGAAGAATTCACCCCTCCACTTT.

V and J are TRBV6-5 and TRBJ2-3, with TRBD2 matching over 10 bases. The junction had 3 bases not matched to a gene; V was cut back by 5 bases and J by 1 base. The CDR3 is 15 residues long. The germline CDR1 and CDR2 sequences are MNHEY and SVGAGI. The CDR3 sequence is CASSAGTSGTDTQYF. DNA for the CDR3: TGTGCCAGCAGTGCCGGGACTAGCGGCACAGATACGCAGTATTTT.

Remarks on this clone: A read error may account for a junction end that differs from germline. The same CDR3 arises from other DNA sequences in this sample as well. The chain links TRBV5-1 to TRBJ1-6; weak D call: TRBD1 (5 bases). CDR1 SGHRS and CDR2 YFSETQ come from the germline V gene. This CDR3 contains 15 residues. CDR3 coding DNA: TGCGCCAGCAGCTTGGCCGGGGGAGAAAATTCCCCCCTCCACTTT. Its translation is CASSLAGGENSPLHF. Looking up the rest from reference TRBV5-1 and TRBJ1-6 gives the full variable domain: KAGVTQTPRYLIKTRGQQVTLSCSPISGHRSVSWYQQTPGQGLQFLFEYFSETQRNKGNFPGRFSGRQFSNSRSEMNVSTLELGDSALYLCASSLAGGENSPLHFGNGTRLTVT.

This clone was found once. V is TRBV27 and J is TRBJ2-7, with 11 bases aligning to TRBD1. With V trimmed by 0 bases and J by 1 base, 8 bases remained unmatched. The CDR3 totals 18 residues. Germline lookup yields CDR1 MNHEY and CDR2 SMNVEV (reference sequence). CDR3 sequence (DNA): TGTGCCAGCAGTTTATCCGCCGGACAGGGGGCGCGTTCCTACGAGCAGTACTTC. It encodes CASSLSAGQGARSYEQYF.

The CDR3 here is CASSVVGGADGTDTQYF. The CDR3 DNA is TGTGCCAGCAGCGTAGTGGGGGGGGCCGATGGCACAGATACGCAGTATTTT. This chain links TRBV9 with TRBJ2-3; D possibly corresponds to TRBD2 (7 bases). The CDR3 has 17 amino acids. Germline values: CDR1 SGDLS, CDR2 YYNGEE. Trimming stripped 0 bases from V and 1 base from J, with 15 bases between.

The chain has TRBV28 and TRBJ1-1; D possibly corresponds to TRBD1 (5 bases). Per the germline V gene, CDR1 is MDHEN and CDR2 is SYDVKM. CDR3 size: 12 residues. V lost 6 bases and J lost 7, with 12 bases in between. The CDR3 reads CASSRVVLEAFF. The DNA for the CDR3 is TGTGCCAGCAGCAGGGTGGTTCTTGAAGCTTTCTTT.

This clone came up a few times. The chain uses TRBV28 and TRBJ2-1; D uncertain. V lost 6 bases and J 4 bases, leaving 19 bases between the germline ends. Germline V gives CDR1 MDHEN, CDR2 SYDVKM. The CDR3 sequence is 16 residues long. The CDR3 coding sequence is TGTGCCAGCAGGTCTCATAGCTCCGCTACGTACAATGAGCAGTTCTTC. It codes for CASRSHSSATYNEQFF.

V and J are TRBV2 and TRBJ2-7, with 9 bases lining up with TRBD2. The length of the CDR3 is 16 residues. V lost 5 bases to trimming and J lost 3 bases; unmatched junction nucleotides: 11. Germline loops: CDR1 SNHLY, CDR2 FYNNEI. The CDR3, as DNA: TGTGCCAGCAGTTGGGGAGGGGCGGGAGGGCACTACGAGCAGTACTTC. Translation: CASSWGGAGGHYEQYF.

The J gene is TRBJ1-3, the V gene TRBV19; TRBD1 aligns across 8 bases. V gave up 7 bases and J gave up 0 bases; unmatched junction bases: 5. This CDR3 contains 15 residues. CDR1 LNHDA and CDR2 SQIVND come from the germline V gene (reference sequence). The CDR3 DNA reads TGTGCCAGTACTGACAGGGGAGGCTCTGGAAACACCATATATTTT. It specifies CASTDRGGSGNTIYF. The complete variable domain, with remaining parts taken from reference TRBV19 and TRBJ1-3, reads DGGITQSPKYLFRKEGQNVTLSCEQNLNHDAMYWYRQDPGQGLRLIYYSQIVNDFQKGDIAEGYSVSREKKESFPLTVTSAQKNPTAFYLCASTDRGGSGNTIYFGEGSWLTVV.

Here the CDR3 DNA reads TGTGCCAGCAGCTTAGAAGCCAGGGTGGGGGAGACCCAGTACTTC. It encodes CASSLEARVGETQYF. The chain employs TRBV7-6 and TRBJ2-5; tentative D call: TRBD1 (5 bases). Germline CDR1 reads SGHVS; CDR2 reads FNYEAQ. This CDR3 has 15 amino acids. V was trimmed by 1 base and J by 5 bases, leaving 14 bases between them.

The rearrangement uses TRBV6-5 and TRBJ1-2, with D unresolved. Germline V gives CDR1 MNHEY, CDR2 SVGAGI. The germline V and J ends were trimmed by 6 bases and 4 bases, with 15 bases remaining between them. CDR3 length: 14 residues. CDR3 residues: CASRSLSGVYGYTF. The CDR3 nucleotides read TGTGCCAGCAGATCATTATCGGGAGTCTATGGCTACACCTTC.

There are a few counts of this clone. The chain links TRBV4-3 to TRBJ1-6; possible D gene TRBD1, 5 bases. The CDR3 loop spans 15 amino acids. The V end lost 3 bases, the J end lost 8 bases, and 14 bases lay between the germline ends. Germline CDR1 LGHNA, CDR2 YSLEER. The CDR3 loop reads CASSHRGGGDSPLHF. The CDR3 region has the DNA TGCGCCAGCAGCCATAGGGGTGGGGGGGATTCACCCCTCCACTTT.